This T cell receptor beta chain is from a study of blood T cell repertoires in COVID-19. The overall study: The United States, Italy and Spain supplied acute and convalescent COVID-19 samples. PBMCs, B-cell-depleted T cells, or T cells provided the cDNA or gDNA that made up the material.

Participant-given clinical history determined each cohort assignment. Per the study methods: Nucleated cell number was recorded as an estimate derived from reference gene primer amplification. Assay used: immunoSEQ multiplex PCR; TCRdb lists only in-frame clones, some missing. The V and J calls and clone size come from that table; D and trimming were worked out from the DNA. The table records about 180,000 clones, approximately 85% of them present only once. Germline V gene lookup returns CDR1 SGHNT and CDR2 YYREEE (reference sequence). Trimming removed 3 bases from V and 5 bases from J; junction bases left unmatched: 5. The CDR3 spans 15 residues.

The gene calls are TRBV5-4 and TRBJ2-5; 12 bases map to TRBD2. This TCR was sampled from a woman aged 25 to 39 who had recovered from COVID-19. The sample consisted of PBMCs or T cells enriched from blood (not recorded which). The CDR3: CASSSRTSGIETQYF. DNA for the CDR3: TGTGCCAGCAGCTCCCGGACTAGCGGGATTGAGACCCAGTACTTC.